What follows are 25 T cell receptor beta chains derived from one specimen sequenced in a study of blood T cell repertoires in COVID-19. Here immunoSEQ multiplex PCR was the method, and the copy in TCRdb shows in-frame clones only, minus some. The repertoire includes approximately 150,000 clones, around four fifths of them detected once, and 6.2% sits in the top ten. Sequences were obtained from PBMCs or T cells enriched from blood (not recorded which). The receptors stem from a woman aged 35 to 49 who had recovered from COVID-19.

This chain joins TRBV5-4 and TRBJ2-1; 11 nucleotides align to TRBD2. Germline lookup yields CDR1 SGHNT and CDR2 YYREEE (reference sequence). This CDR3 is built from 14 residues. V gave up 5 bases and J gave up 5 bases; unmatched junction bases: 3. The CDR3 protein is CASRYSGGDNEQFF. CDR3 bases: TGTGCCAGCAGGTATAGCGGGGGGGACAATGAGCAGTTCTTC.

This clone was seen once. The J gene is TRBJ1-2, the V gene TRBV4-2; 7 bases are shared with TRBD1. J gave up 0 bases and V 2 bases, and 3 bases lay outside the gene matches. Germline loops: CDR1 LGHNA, CDR2 YNFKEQ. The CDR3 is made up of 15 amino acids. CDR3 DNA sequence: TGTGCCAGCAGCCAACCACAGGGGACTAACTATGGCTACACCTTC. Protein product: CASSQPQGTNYGYTF.

With regard to this clone: The junction shows a germline mismatch at one end, possibly a read error. CDR3: CASSQGLAGDEQFF. CDR3 sequence (DNA): TGTGCTAGCAGCCAGGGACTAGCTGGCGATGAGCAGTTCTTC. The V and J genes are TRBV7-7 and TRBJ2-1; 9 bases agree with TRBD2. The CDR3 has 14 residues. CDR1 SSHAT and CDR2 FNYEAQ come from the germline V gene (reference sequence).

The chain couples TRBV12-5 to TRBJ1-2; D gene ambiguous. Deletions cut 1 base from V and 2 bases from J, with 8 bases between. Looked up from germline, CDR1 is LGHNT and CDR2 is FRNRAP. The CDR3 runs to 14 residues. CDR3 DNA sequence: TGTGCTAGTGGTTTGGGGGTACAGAACTATGGCTACACCTTC. Translated, it gives CASGLGVQNYGYTF.

This sequence joins TRBV27 and TRBJ2-7; 8 bases line up with TRBD2. Per germline, CDR1 MNHEY and CDR2 SMNVEV (reference sequence). This CDR3 region has 15 residues. The J segment lost 1 base and the V segment lost 3 bases, leaving 5 bases of the junction unmatched. CDR3 amino acids: CASSLTSASSYEQYF. The CDR3 nucleotides are TGTGCCAGCAGTTTGACTAGCGCGAGTTCCTACGAGCAGTACTTC.

This clone was seen a few times. The J gene is TRBJ2-7, the V gene TRBV3-1 (or the pseudogene TRBV3-2); 16 bases line up with TRBD2. Per germline, CDR1 LGHDT and CDR2 YNNKEL (reference sequence). The CDR3 is 16 amino acids. Trimming took 5 bases from V and 5 from J; bases not matched to a gene: 6. The CDR3 region has the DNA TGTGCCAGCAGCTTACTTGGGACTAGCGGGAGGGACGAGCAGTACTTC. Its protein product is CASSLLGTSGRDEQYF.

The gene calls are TRBV28 and TRBJ1-5; the match to TRBD1 covers 8 bases. Looked up from germline, CDR1 is MDHEN and CDR2 is SYDVKM. V was pared by 9 bases and J by 6 bases, with 10 bases of the junction left unmatched. The CDR3 runs 14 residues. CDR3 protein: CASLTGGASQPQHF. CDR3 DNA: TGTGCCAGTTTAACAGGGGGGGCGAGTCAGCCCCAGCATTTT. The variable domain in full, completed from reference TRBV28 and TRBJ1-5, reads DVKVTQSSRYLVKRTGEKVFLECVQDMDHENMFWYRQDPGLGLRLIYFSYDVKMKEKGDIPEGYSVSREKKERFSLILESASTNQTSMYLCASLTGGASQPQHFGDGTRLSIL.

DNA of the CDR3: TGTGCCAGCAGCGTAGCTGGCAGGGGGAAGTACAATGAGCAGTTCTTC. Translated, it gives CASSVAGRGKYNEQFF. The chain couples TRBV9 to TRBJ2-1; 7 bases align to TRBD1. Trimming removed 0 bases from V and 4 bases from J; junction bases left unmatched: 7. The CDR3 is 16 amino acids. The germline V gene has CDR1 SGDLS and CDR2 YYNGEE.

In DNA, the CDR3 is TGTGCCAGCATCGACAGGGTGGGCACTGAAGCTTTCTTT. Residues: CASIDRVGTEAFF. J is TRBJ1-1 and V is TRBV14, with 7 bases aligning to TRBD1. Germline CDR1 reads SGHDN; CDR2 reads FVKESK. The CDR3 extends over 13 amino acids. V shed 7 bases and J 4 bases; nucleotides not matched to a gene: 6.

The J gene is TRBJ1-3, the V gene TRBV7-9, with D maybe TRBD1 (6 bases). CDR1 and CDR2 (germline): SEHNR, FQNEAQ (reference sequence). The V gene lost 6 bases and the J gene lost 1 base, with 16 bases spanning the gap. The CDR3 extends over 16 amino acids. The CDR3 DNA reads as TGTGCCAGCAGGGAGGACAGTTACTTGTCTGGAAACACCATATATTTT. It translates to CASREDSYLSGNTIYF.

This clone showed up just once. The chain is built from TRBV4-1 and TRBJ2-5; 8 bases map to TRBD2. Germline CDR1 and CDR2: MGHRA and YSYEKL. Trimming at V came to 1 base and at J to 5 bases, leaving 0 bases not matched to a gene. CDR3 length: 13 amino acids. The CDR3 region is CASSQAGGETQYF. The CDR3 region has the DNA TGCGCCAGCAGCCAAGCGGGGGGGGAGACCCAGTACTTC.

The table lists this clone with a count of one. This sequence joins TRBV9 and TRBJ2-1, with a possible D match to TRBD2 (5 bases). This CDR3 has 15 amino acids. From germline, CDR1 is SGDLS and CDR2 YYNGEE. V shed 0 bases and J shed 2 bases, with 9 bases lying between them. CDR3 sequence reads: CASSVGSGAYNEQFF. The DNA for the CDR3 is TGTGCCAGCAGCGTAGGGAGCGGAGCCTACAATGAGCAGTTCTTC.

The rearrangement links TRBV7-9 to TRBJ2-4; no clear D. The CDR3 contains 15 residues. CDR1 SEHNR and CDR2 FQNEAQ come from the germline V gene (reference sequence). Trimming removed 0 bases from V and 6 bases from J, with 12 bases in between. CDR3 residues: CASSLALADRNIQYF. CDR3 nucleotides: TGTGCCAGCAGCTTAGCTTTGGCAGATCGAAACATTCAGTACTTC.

CDR3: CSVQGTPNQPQHF. CDR3 DNA sequence: TGCAGCGTACAGGGGACTCCCAATCAGCCCCAGCATTTT. The chain joins TRBV29-1 to TRBJ1-5; TRBD1 matches at 7 bases. The germline V gene has CDR1 SQVTM and CDR2 ANQGSEA. V shed 6 bases, J shed 3 bases, and the junction held 5 bases outside the gene matches. The length of the CDR3 is 13 residues.

The chain has TRBV2 and TRBJ1-2; 7 bases align to TRBD1. The CDR3 has 13 amino acids. V lost 7 bases, J lost 4 bases, and 6 bases stayed unmatched. Germline-derived CDR1 and CDR2 are SNHLY and FYNNEI. The CDR3 loop is CASTDRASYGYTF. Written as DNA, the CDR3 is TGTGCCAGCACAGACAGGGCCTCCTATGGCTACACCTTC.

The DNA for the CDR3 is TGTGCCAGTAGTCTTAGGACACAACCGTATGGCTACACCTTC. This codes for CASSLRTQPYGYTF. The genes are TRBV19 and TRBJ1-2, with D perhaps TRBD1 (5 bases). This CDR3 has 14 residues. CDR1 and CDR2 from the germline V gene are LNHDA and SQIVND (reference sequence). Deletions cut 5 bases from V and 5 bases from J, with 15 bases between.

DNA of the CDR3: TGTGCCTGGAGTAGGGTAGCGGGAGGGCCAGCGAACACCGGGGAGCTGTTTTTT. It codes for CAWSRVAGGPANTGELFF. This chain uses TRBV30 with TRBJ2-2, with 11 bases identical to TRBD2. This CDR3 comprises 18 residues. V lost 2 bases to trimming and J lost 0 bases; unmatched junction nucleotides: 8. Germline lookup yields CDR1 GTSNPN and CDR2 SVGIG (reference sequence).

V and J are TRBV5-1 and TRBJ2-1; 9 nucleotides align to TRBD2. The CDR3 contains 15 residues. V lost 3 bases and J lost 7; bases outside the gene matches: 8. CDR1 and CDR2 (germline): SGHRS, YFSETQ. The CDR3 reads CASSSRAGGINEQFF. CDR3 bases: TGCGCCAGCAGCTCTAGAGCGGGAGGTATAAATGAGCAGTTCTTC.

CDR3 protein: CASSLGLAGYYF. The CDR3 DNA reads as TGTGCCAGCAGCCTGGGACTAGCGGGGTACTACTTC. V is TRBV11-2 and J is TRBJ2-5; 13 bases fit TRBD2. The CDR3 loop spans 12 amino acids. Germline CDR1 is SGHAT and CDR2 is FQNNGV. V gave up 5 bases and J gave up 14 bases; unmatched junction bases: 5.

This rearrangement joins TRBV30 to TRBJ2-1; 10 nucleotides agree with TRBD2. V lost 4 bases and J lost 4; bases outside the gene matches: 4. The CDR3 runs to 14 residues. Germline V CDR1 and CDR2: GTSNPN, SVGIG (reference sequence). This chain's CDR3 is CAWTGLAAYNEQFF. In nucleotides, the CDR3 is TGTGCCTGGACAGGACTAGCGGCTTACAATGAGCAGTTCTTC.

The chain uses TRBV3-1 (or the pseudogene TRBV3-2) and TRBJ1-2; D may be TRBD1 (5 bases). Trimming pared 1 base from V and 8 bases from J, leaving 17 bases between. Germline-derived CDR1 and CDR2 are LGHDT and YNNKEL (reference sequence). There are 15 residues in the CDR3. CDR3 region: CASSQGGGALSGYTF. For the CDR3, the DNA is TGTGCCAGCAGCCAAGGGGGTGGGGCTCTGTCCGGCTACACCTTC.

This sequence joins TRBV7-3 and TRBJ2-7; D may be TRBD2 (6 bases). The CDR3 has 15 residues. Trimming removed 6 bases from V and 3 bases from J, with 18 bases in between. Germline V CDR1 and CDR2: SGHTA, FQGTGA. CDR3 residues: CASSYRWGVGYEQYF. The CDR3 region has the DNA TGTGCCAGCAGTTACCGCTGGGGGGTAGGCTACGAGCAGTACTTC.

The genes are TRBV2 and TRBJ2-5; no firm D call. Germline V gene data show CDR1 as SNHLY and CDR2 as FYNNEI. Trimming took 4 bases from V and 4 from J, leaving 10 bases between them. The CDR3 has 13 residues. The CDR3 sequence: CASSGQRRETQYF. The CDR3 DNA reads as TGTGCCAGCAGTGGGCAGCGCCGAGAGACCCAGTACTTC.

This rearrangement joins TRBV18 to TRBJ2-6; maybe TRBD2 (6 bases). The CDR3 spans 18 residues. Trimming cost V 6 bases and J 0 bases, with 18 bases left between them. The germline V gene has CDR1 KGHSH and CDR2 LQKENI. This chain's CDR3 is CASSDRRGPSSGANVLTF. DNA of the CDR3: TGTGCCAGCTCCGATCGGCGGGGCCCAAGCTCTGGGGCCAACGTCCTGACTTTC.

The rearrangement joins TRBV30 to TRBJ2-1; TRBD2 agrees at 11 bases. The V segment lost 1 base and the J segment 7 bases; nucleotides outside the gene matches: 6. CDR1 is GTSNPN, CDR2 SVGIG, per germline (reference sequence). There are 15 residues in the CDR3. In DNA form, the CDR3 reads TGTGCCTGGAGTGGAGTAGCGGGAGGGTTGAATGAGCAGTTCTTC. This translates into CAWSGVAGGLNEQFF.